Following are 10 T cell receptor beta chains from one sample sequenced in a study of T cell changes during pregnancy in multiple sclerosis (dated by TCRdb to the late 2010s). The method behind the library was the immunoSEQ multiplex PCR assay. The immuneACCESS repertoire file appears here via TCRdb, limited to in-frame rearrangements. These files lack a portion of the clones; in checked studies, under half of the deficit traces to unresolved V genes, and the cause of the others is not known. For this sample the table gives approximately 57,000 clones, of which roughly 94% were detected only once. The ten largest clones add up to roughly 0.2% of the sample. The sequencing here drew on CD4+ T cells from peripheral blood mononuclear cells, taken in the second trimester of pregnancy. The receptors derive from a female donor with multiple sclerosis, enrolled in a pregnancy study.

The V gene is TRBV27, the J gene TRBJ2-2; D call uncertain. Trimming cost V 4 bases and J 4 bases, with 4 bases left between them. Germline V gene sequence: CDR1 MNHEY, CDR2 SMNVEV (reference sequence). The CDR3 runs to 12 residues. CDR3 DNA: TGTGCCAGCAGTTCCTTCACCGGGGAGCTGTTTTTT. Amino acid sequence: CASSSFTGELFF.

CDR3 in amino acids: CASSALAGGGQFF. The CDR3 bases are TGTGCCAGCAGTGCCCTGGCCGGCGGTGGGCAGTTCTTC. V usage is TRBV6-1 and J usage is TRBJ2-1; no firm D call. Germline V CDR1 and CDR2: MNHNS, SASEGT. This CDR3 comprises 13 residues. The germline V and J ends were trimmed by 4 bases and 12 bases, with 16 bases remaining between them.

The chain joins TRBV2 to TRBJ2-3; 7 bases are a match to TRBD1. The CDR3 consists of 15 residues. Trimming cost V 5 bases and J 3 bases; bases outside gene matches: 8. CDR1 SNHLY and CDR2 FYNNEI come from the germline V gene. The CDR3 nucleotides are TGTGCCAGCAGTACCCGACAGGGACGGACAGATACGCAGTATTTT. Encoded protein: CASSTRQGRTDTQYF.

This chain connects TRBV10-1 to TRBJ2-7; TRBD1 matches 9 bases. CDR1 WNHNN and CDR2 SYGVQD come from the germline V gene (reference sequence). The CDR3 is made up of 15 amino acids. With V trimmed by 6 bases and J by 0 bases, 6 bases remained unmatched. This CDR3 is CASSEQGAASYEQYF. CDR3 DNA: TGCGCCAGCAGCGAACAGGGGGCGGCCTCCTACGAGCAGTACTTC.

The chain recombines TRBV7-2 with TRBJ1-1; D is unclear. V was pared by 5 bases and J by 5 bases, with 24 bases between. From germline, CDR1 is SGHTA and CDR2 FQGNSA. The CDR3 contains 17 residues. CDR3 loop: CASSRSAGPGGMTEAFF. CDR3 DNA sequence: TGTGCCAGCAGCCGTTCGGCCGGGCCCGGAGGGATGACTGAAGCTTTCTTT. Filled out from reference TRBV7-2 and TRBJ1-1, the complete variable domain reads GAGVSQSPSNKVTEKGKDVELRCDPISGHTALYWYRQSLGQGLEFLIYFQGNSAPDKSGLPSDRFSAERTGGSVSTLTIQRTQQEDSAVYLCASSRSAGPGGMTEAFFGQGTRLTVV.

The chain joins TRBV18 to TRBJ1-2; D call uncertain. The V end was cut by 3 bases, the J end by 3 bases, with 8 bases between. The CDR3 consists of 13 residues. Germline CDR1 reads KGHSH; CDR2 reads LQKENI. Here the CDR3 DNA reads TGTGCCAGCTCACCCTCGGGAGACTATGGCTACACCTTC. Protein product: CASSPSGDYGYTF.

The V and J genes are TRBV28 and TRBJ2-1; 9 positions match TRBD2. CDR1 and CDR2 from the germline V gene are MDHEN and SYDVKM. J lost 5 bases, V lost 5 bases, and 10 bases had no gene match. CDR3 size: 16 residues. This chain's CDR3 is CASSLRGLAGNNEQFF. CDR3 coding DNA: TGTGCCAGCAGTCTCCGGGGGCTAGCGGGAAACAATGAGCAGTTCTTC.

The rearrangement uses TRBV6-1 and TRBJ1-5; 8 bases are shared with TRBD1. In germline, CDR1 is MNHNS, CDR2 SASEGT. V gave up 10 bases and J gave up 0 bases; unmatched junction bases: 5. This CDR3 has 14 amino acids. CDR3 in amino acids: CATRDRTSNQPQHF. DNA of the CDR3: TGTGCCACCCGGGACAGGACTAGCAATCAGCCCCAGCATTTT.

CDR3 sequence reads: CASRRTGGSLTQYF. The CDR3, as DNA: TGTGCCAGCAGGAGGACAGGGGGGTCCTTAACCCAGTACTTC. The chain carries TRBV28 and TRBJ2-5; 10 nucleotides align to TRBD1. The V gene end was trimmed by 6 bases and the J gene end by 8 bases; junction bases not matched to a gene: 9. CDR3 length: 14 residues. Germline CDR1 and CDR2: MDHEN and SYDVKM. Full variable domain (remainder filled in from reference TRBV28 and TRBJ2-5): DVKVTQSSRYLVKRTGEKVFLECVQDMDHENMFWYRQDPGLGLRLIYFSYDVKMKEKGDIPEGYSVSREKKERFSLILESASTNQTSMYLCASRRTGGSLTQYFGPGTRLLVL.

The gene calls are TRBV6-1 and TRBJ1-1, with 7 bases identical to TRBD1. The CDR3 is 13 amino acids. V was clipped by 11 bases and J by 4 bases; unmatched bases: 10. Germline loops: CDR1 MNHNS, CDR2 SASEGT. CDR3 region: CACRQGKGTEAFF. CDR3 DNA sequence: TGTGCCTGTAGACAGGGCAAGGGCACTGAAGCTTTCTTT.